This TCR beta chain was sequenced for a study of blood T cell repertoires in COVID-19. Germline CDR1 is MDHEN and CDR2 is SYDVKM. The V end lost 8 bases, the J end lost 4 bases, and 15 bases lay between the germline ends. This CDR3 region has 14 residues. The repertoire was sequenced with immunoSEQ multiplex PCR; TCRdb's copy has only in-frame clones and lacks some. The sample consists of a few hundred thousand clones, 87% of them appearing once. The J gene is TRBJ1-5, the V gene TRBV28; possibly TRBD1 for D (5 bases). This sequence was found in a woman in her twenties or thirties who had recovered from COVID-19. The sample comprised PBMCs or T cells enriched from blood (not recorded which). CDR3 loop: CASGRGALNQPQHF. The CDR3 DNA follows: TGTGCCAGCGGGAGGGGCGCCCTGAATCAGCCCCAGCATTTT.